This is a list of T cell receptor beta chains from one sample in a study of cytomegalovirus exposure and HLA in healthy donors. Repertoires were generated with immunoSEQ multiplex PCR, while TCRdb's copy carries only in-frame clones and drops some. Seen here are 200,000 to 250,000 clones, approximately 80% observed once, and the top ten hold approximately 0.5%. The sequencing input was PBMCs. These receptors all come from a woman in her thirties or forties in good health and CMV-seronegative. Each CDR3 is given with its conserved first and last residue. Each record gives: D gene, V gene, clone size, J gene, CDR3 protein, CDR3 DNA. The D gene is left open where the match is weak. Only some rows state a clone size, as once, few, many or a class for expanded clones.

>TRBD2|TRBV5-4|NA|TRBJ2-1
CASSWLGGGPLNEQFF
TGTGCCAGCAGTTGGTTGGGCGGGGGACCCTTGAATGAGCAGTTCTTC
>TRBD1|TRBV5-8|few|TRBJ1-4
CASSIPGTGYEKLFF
TGTGCCAGCAGCATACCCGGGACAGGGTACGAAAAACTGTTTTTT
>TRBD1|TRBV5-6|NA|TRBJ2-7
CASSSGQGGYEQYF
TGTGCCAGCAGCTCCGGACAGGGGGGGTACGAGCAGTACTTC
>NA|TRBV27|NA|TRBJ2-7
CASSPGLSYEQYF
TGTGCCAGCAGTCCGGGACTTTCCTACGAGCAGTACTTC
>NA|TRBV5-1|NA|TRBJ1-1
CASSHKQDSMNTEAFF
TGCGCCAGCAGCCACAAACAGGACAGCATGAACACTGAAGCTTTCTTT
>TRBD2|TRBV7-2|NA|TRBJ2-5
CASSPTRTSGGAGETQYF
TGTGCCAGCAGCCCAACCCGGACTAGCGGGGGGGCCGGGGAGACCCAGTACTTC
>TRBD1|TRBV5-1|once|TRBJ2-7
CASSLWQGAIREQYF
TGCGCCAGCAGCTTGTGGCAGGGGGCAATTAGAGAGCAGTACTTC
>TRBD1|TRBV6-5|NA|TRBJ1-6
CASRLLTGRDSPLHF
TGTGCCAGCAGGTTACTGACAGGGCGGGATTCACCCCTCCACTTT
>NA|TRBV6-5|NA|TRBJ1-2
CASSSTPEDYGYTF
TGTGCCAGCAGCAGCACCCCGGAGGACTATGGCTACACCTTC
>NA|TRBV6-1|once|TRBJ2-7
CASSDLGGEQYF
TGTGCCAGCAGTGACTTGGGCGGGGAGCAGTACTTC
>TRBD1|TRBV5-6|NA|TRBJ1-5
CASSGQGAQPQHF
TGTGCCAGCAGCGGACAGGGAGCACAGCCCCAGCATTTT
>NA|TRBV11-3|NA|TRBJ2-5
CASSLGRETQYF
TGTGCCAGCAGCTTAGGGCGGGAGACCCAGTACTTC
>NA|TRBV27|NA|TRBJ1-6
CASSSPGGLYSPLHF
TGTGCCAGCAGTTCCCCGGGGGGGCTTTATTCACCCCTCCACTTT
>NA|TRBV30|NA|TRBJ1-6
CAWSWGETSIESPLHF
TGTGCCTGGAGTTGGGGGGAGACATCCATTGAGTCACCCCTCCACTTT
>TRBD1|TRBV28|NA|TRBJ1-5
CASTTTGESWQPQHF
TGTGCCAGCACCACGACAGGGGAGTCGTGGCAGCCCCAGCATTTT
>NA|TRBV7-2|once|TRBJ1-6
CASSNKNRANSPLHF
TGTGCCAGCAGCAATAAAAACAGGGCTAATTCACCCCTCCACTTT
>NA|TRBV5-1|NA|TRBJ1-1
CASSHSGLNTEAFF
TGCGCCAGCAGCCACAGCGGCTTGAACACTGAAGCTTTCTTT
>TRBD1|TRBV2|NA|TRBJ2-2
CASAGTGSTGELFF
TGTGCCAGCGCTGGGACAGGGTCCACCGGGGAGCTGTTTTTT
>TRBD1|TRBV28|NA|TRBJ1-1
CASSLVGDRGPDTEAFF
TGTGCCAGCAGTTTAGTCGGGGACAGGGGGCCGGACACTGAAGCTTTCTTT
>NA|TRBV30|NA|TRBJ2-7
CAWSVFRARGLDEQYF
TGTGCCTGGAGTGTATTCAGGGCAAGGGGCTTGGACGAGCAGTACTTC
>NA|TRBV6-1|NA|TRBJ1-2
CASRQTDYGYTF
TGTGCCAGCAGACAGACAGACTATGGCTACACCTTC
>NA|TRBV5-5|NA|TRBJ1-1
CASSLGGWGGSEAFF
TGTGCCAGCAGCTTGGGGGGATGGGGCGGCTCTGAAGCTTTCTTT
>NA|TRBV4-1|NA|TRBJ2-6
CASSQVLSGANVLTF
TGCGCCAGCAGCCAAGTTTTATCTGGGGCCAACGTCCTGACTTTC
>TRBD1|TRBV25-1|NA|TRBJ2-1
CASSGGQGVSTYNEQFF
TGTGCCAGCAGTGGGGGACAGGGGGTTTCGACCTACAATGAGCAGTTCTTC
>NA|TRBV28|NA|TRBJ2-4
CASSLQGKNIQYF
TGTGCCAGCAGTTTACAGGGAAAAAACATTCAGTACTTC
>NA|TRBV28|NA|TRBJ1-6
CASSRDRNSPLRF
TGTGCCAGCAGCCGGGATCGCAATTCACCCCTCCGCTTT
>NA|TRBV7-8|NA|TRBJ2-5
CASSPWGVETQYF
TGTGCCAGCAGCCCCTGGGGGGTGGAGACCCAGTACTTC
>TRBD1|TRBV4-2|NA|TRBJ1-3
CASSQLLGQASGNTIYF
TGTGCCAGCAGCCAGCTCTTAGGACAGGCCTCTGGAAACACCATATATTTT
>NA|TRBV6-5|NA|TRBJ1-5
CASSYLTERMPQHF
TGTGCCAGCAGTTATCTGACGGAGCGGATGCCCCAGCATTTT
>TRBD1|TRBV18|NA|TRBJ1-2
CASSRDRGDYGYTF
TGTGCCAGCTCTCGAGACAGGGGAGACTATGGCTACACCTTC